This entry is about one T cell receptor (beta chain). No antigen is known for it. TCRdb called the reads again in MiXCR, with one record for every CDR3 protein. The sample includes some 680,000 distinct CDR3 sequences, about 40% of them seen just once. These data come from a study of T cell repertoires in cytomegalovirus infection. General study points: The cumulative frequency of public TCR beta families distinguished individuals who carried CMV together with the relevant HLA.

The CDR3 loop spans 14 amino acids. From germline, CDR1 is MNHEY and CDR2 SMNVEV (reference sequence). With 5 bases removed from V and 5 bases from J, the gap between germline ends came to 13 bases. The V call is TRBV27, the J call TRBJ2-1; D gene ambiguous. The specimen sequenced was PBMCs. The receptor was isolated from a human donor in good health (CMV status not recorded). Some clones in this sample may be carry-over from other donors' samples. The CDR3 nucleotides are TGTGCCAGCAGTCCCTTATCGTCCCACAATGAGCAGTTCTTC. This encodes CASSPLSSHNEQFF.